This TCR beta chain was sequenced in a study of blood T cell repertoires in COVID-19. Study-level background: Whether acute or convalescent, the COVID-19 samples came from the United States, Italy and Spain. T cells, B-cell-depleted T cells, or PBMCs provided the cDNA or gDNA that served as material.

This CDR3 contains 14 residues. CDR1 and CDR2 (germline): SGHVS, FQNEAQ. Trimming removed 0 bases from V and 7 bases from J, with 10 bases in between. Authors' methods: Quantification of nucleated cells was approximated via reference gene primer amplification. Clones were read by immunoSEQ multiplex PCR, and TCRdb kept only the in-frame ones, dropping some. V and J calls and clone size are as listed in that table; D and trimming were resolved from the DNA. The table lists hundreds of thousands of clones, 70% to 90% of them singletons. The V call is TRBV7-8, the J call TRBJ2-1; D is possibly TRBD2 (5 bases). The sample taken for sequencing was peripheral blood. The TCR originated in a man younger than 35 with active or convalescent COVID-19. The CDR3 bases are TGTGCCAGCAGCTTAGCGTTAGCGCGGAATGAGCAGTTCTTC. It encodes CASSLALARNEQFF. The full variable domain, its missing parts supplied by reference TRBV7-8 and TRBJ2-1, is GAGVSQSPRYKVAKRGQDVALRCDPISGHVSLFWYQQALGQGPEFLTYFQNEAQLDKSGLPSDRFFAERPEGSVSTLKIQRTQQEDSAVYLCASSLALARNEQFFGPGTRLTVL.